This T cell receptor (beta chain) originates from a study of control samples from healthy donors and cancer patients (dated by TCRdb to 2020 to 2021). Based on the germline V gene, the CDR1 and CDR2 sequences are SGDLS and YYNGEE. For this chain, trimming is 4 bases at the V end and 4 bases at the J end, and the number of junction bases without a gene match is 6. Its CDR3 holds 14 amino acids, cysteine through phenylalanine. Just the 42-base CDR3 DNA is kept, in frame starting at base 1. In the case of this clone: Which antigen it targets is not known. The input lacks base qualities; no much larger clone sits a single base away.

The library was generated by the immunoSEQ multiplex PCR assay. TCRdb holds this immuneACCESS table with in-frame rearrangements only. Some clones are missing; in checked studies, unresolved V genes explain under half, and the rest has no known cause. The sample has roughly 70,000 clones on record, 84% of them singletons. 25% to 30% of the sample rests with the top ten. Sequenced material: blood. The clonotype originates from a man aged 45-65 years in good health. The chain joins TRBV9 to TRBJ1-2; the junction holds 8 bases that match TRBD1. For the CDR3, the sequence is CASSRGDRFYGYTF. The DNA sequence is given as TGTGCCAGCAGCAGAGGGGACAGGTTCTATGGCTACACCTTC.